The entry below gives a single T cell receptor (beta chain) sequence along with its context. The antigen is not known. The data were obtained in a study of cytomegalovirus exposure and HLA in healthy donors. Findings and caveats of the study: Within an earlier analysis, most TCR beta V segments proved productive either about 87% or about 30% of the time. Reports indicated that the classifier achieved high specificity and sensitivity in diagnosing cytomegalovirus status. Trimming of TCR beta V- and J-genes showed a link, identified in a later analysis, to a missense DCLRE1C variant.

PCR primers comprised 60 Vbeta and 13 Jbeta primers. This table comes from immunoSEQ multiplex PCR, and its TCRdb copy is limited to in-frame clones, with some not included. This table has 130,000 to 150,000 clones, approximately 84% appearing once. Germline CDR1 MNHEY, CDR2 SMNVEV (reference sequence). The germline V and J ends were trimmed by 6 bases and 0 bases, with 12 bases remaining between them. This CDR3 has 15 residues. The chain joins TRBV27 to TRBJ1-5, with D possibly matching TRBD1 (5 bases). The receptor was isolated from a woman in her sixties in good health and CMV-seropositive. Source material: PBMCs. The DNA for the CDR3 is TGTGCCAGCAGCTCGGAGACAGATAGCAATCAGCCCCAGCATTTT. Amino acid sequence: CASSSETDSNQPQHF.